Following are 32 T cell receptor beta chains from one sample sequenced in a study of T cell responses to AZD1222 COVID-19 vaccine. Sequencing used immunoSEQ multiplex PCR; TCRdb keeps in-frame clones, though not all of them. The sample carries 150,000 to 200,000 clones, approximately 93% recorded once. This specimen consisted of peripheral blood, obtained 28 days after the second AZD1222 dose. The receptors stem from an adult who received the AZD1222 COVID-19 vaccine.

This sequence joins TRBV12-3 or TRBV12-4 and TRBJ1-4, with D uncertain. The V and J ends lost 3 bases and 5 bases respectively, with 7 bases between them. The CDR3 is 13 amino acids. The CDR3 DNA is TGTGCCAGCAGTTTGCAGGTCAATGAAAAACTGTTTTTT. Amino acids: CASSLQVNEKLFF.

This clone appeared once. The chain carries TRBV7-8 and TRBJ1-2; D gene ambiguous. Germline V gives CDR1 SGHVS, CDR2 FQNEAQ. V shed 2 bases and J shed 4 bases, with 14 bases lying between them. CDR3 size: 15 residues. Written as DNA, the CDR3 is TGTGCCAGCAGCTTATCCCGGCTGGGCCCCTATGGCTACACCTTC. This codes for CASSLSRLGPYGYTF.

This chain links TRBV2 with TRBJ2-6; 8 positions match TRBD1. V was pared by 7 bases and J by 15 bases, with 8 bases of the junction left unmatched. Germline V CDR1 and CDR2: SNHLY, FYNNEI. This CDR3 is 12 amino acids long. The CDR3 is CASTQGARSLTF. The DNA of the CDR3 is TGTGCCAGCACCCAGGGGGCCCGGTCCCTGACTTTC.

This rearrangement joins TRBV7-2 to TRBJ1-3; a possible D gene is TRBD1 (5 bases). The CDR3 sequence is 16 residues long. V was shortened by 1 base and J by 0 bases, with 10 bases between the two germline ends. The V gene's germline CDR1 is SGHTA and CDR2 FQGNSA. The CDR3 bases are TGTGCCAGCAGCTTAGGGACAATGAGCTCTGGAAACACCATATATTTT. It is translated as CASSLGTMSSGNTIYF.

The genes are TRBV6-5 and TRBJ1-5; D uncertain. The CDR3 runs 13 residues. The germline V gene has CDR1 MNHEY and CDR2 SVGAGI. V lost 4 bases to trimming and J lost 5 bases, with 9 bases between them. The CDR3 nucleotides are TGTGCCAGCAGTTCAGCGGACGATCAGCCCCAGCATTTT. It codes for CASSSADDQPQHF.

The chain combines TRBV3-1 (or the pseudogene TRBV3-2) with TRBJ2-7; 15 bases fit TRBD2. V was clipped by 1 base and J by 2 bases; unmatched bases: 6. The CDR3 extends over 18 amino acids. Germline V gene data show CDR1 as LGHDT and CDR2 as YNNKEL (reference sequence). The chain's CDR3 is CASSQAGTSGGRPYEQYF. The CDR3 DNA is TGTGCCAGCAGCCAAGCCGGGACTAGCGGGGGGCGGCCCTACGAGCAGTACTTC.

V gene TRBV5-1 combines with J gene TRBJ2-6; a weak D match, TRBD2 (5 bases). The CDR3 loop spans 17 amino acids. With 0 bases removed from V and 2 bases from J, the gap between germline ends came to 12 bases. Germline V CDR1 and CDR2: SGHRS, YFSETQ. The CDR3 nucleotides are TGCGCCAGCAGCTTGGTTCGGGCAGCGGCTGGGGCCAACGTCCTGACTTTC. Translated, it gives CASSLVRAAAGANVLTF. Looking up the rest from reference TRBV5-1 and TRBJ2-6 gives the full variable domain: KAGVTQTPRYLIKTRGQQVTLSCSPISGHRSVSWYQQTPGQGLQFLFEYFSETQRNKGNFPGRFSGRQFSNSRSEMNVSTLELGDSALYLCASSLVRAAAGANVLTFGAGSRLTVL.

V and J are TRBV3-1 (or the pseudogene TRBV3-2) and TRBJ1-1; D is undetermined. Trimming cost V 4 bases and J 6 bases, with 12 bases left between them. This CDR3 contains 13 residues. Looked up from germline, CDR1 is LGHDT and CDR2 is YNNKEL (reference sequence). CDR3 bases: TGTGCCAGCAGCCCCCGGCCGAATGCTGAAGCTTTCTTT. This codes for CASSPRPNAEAFF.

CDR3 coding DNA: TGTGCCAGCAGTTCACTCCAGGGGGCGGCTGAAGCTTTCTTT. Protein: CASSSLQGAAEAFF. The chain links TRBV28 to TRBJ1-1; 8 nucleotides line up with TRBD1. The CDR3 covers 14 residues. J lost 6 bases, V lost 4 bases, and 7 bases had no gene match. Germline CDR1 reads MDHEN; CDR2 reads SYDVKM.

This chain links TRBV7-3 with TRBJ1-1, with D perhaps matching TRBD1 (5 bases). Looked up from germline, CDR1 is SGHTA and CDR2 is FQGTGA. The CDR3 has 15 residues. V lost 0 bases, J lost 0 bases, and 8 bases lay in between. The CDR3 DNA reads TGTGCCAGCAGCTTAACGACAGTTATGAACACTGAAGCTTTCTTT. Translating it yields CASSLTTVMNTEAFF.

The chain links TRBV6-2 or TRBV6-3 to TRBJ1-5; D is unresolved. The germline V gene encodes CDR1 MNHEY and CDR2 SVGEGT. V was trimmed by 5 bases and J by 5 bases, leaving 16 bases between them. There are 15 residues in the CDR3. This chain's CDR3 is CASSTMAASHQPQHF. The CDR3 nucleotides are TGTGCCAGCAGTACCATGGCTGCGTCCCATCAGCCCCAGCATTTT.

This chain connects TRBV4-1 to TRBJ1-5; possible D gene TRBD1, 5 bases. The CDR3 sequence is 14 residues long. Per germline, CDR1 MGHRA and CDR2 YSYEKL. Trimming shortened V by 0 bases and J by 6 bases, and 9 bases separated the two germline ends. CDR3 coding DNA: TGCGCCAGCAGCCAAGATTCAGGGTTTCAGCCCCAGCATTTT. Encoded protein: CASSQDSGFQPQHF.

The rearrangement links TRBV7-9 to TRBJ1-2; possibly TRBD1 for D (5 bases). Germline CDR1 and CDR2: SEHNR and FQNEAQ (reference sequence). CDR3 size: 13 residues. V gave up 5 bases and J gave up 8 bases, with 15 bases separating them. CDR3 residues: CASSPRETAGYTF. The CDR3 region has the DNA TGTGCCAGCAGCCCCCGGGAGACAGCCGGCTACACCTTC. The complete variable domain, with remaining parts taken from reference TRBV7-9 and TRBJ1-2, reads DTGVSQNPRHKITKRGQNVTFRCDPISEHNRLYWYRQTLGQGPEFLTYFQNEAQLEKSRLLSDRFSAERPKGSFSTLEIQRTEQGDSAMYLCASSPRETAGYTFGSGTRLTVV.

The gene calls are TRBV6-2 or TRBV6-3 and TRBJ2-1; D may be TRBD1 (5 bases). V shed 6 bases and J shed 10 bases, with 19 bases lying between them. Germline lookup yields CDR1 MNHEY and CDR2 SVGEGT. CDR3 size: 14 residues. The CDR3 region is CASSLDDSLSEQFF. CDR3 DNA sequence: TGTGCCAGCAGCCTCGACGACAGTCTGAGCGAGCAGTTCTTC.

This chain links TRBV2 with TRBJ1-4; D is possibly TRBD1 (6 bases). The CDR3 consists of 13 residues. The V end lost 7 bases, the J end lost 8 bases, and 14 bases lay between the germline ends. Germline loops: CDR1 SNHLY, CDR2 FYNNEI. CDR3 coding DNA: TGTGCCAGCAACTACAGGGTGGGGGAAAAACTGTTTTTT. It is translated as CASNYRVGEKLFF.

CDR3 region: CATALASGAQGKLFF. The CDR3 DNA sequence: TGTGCCACCGCTTTGGCCTCGGGGGCGCAAGGAAAACTGTTTTTT. The genes are TRBV6-5 and TRBJ1-4; weak D call: TRBD1 (6 bases). Deletions cut 10 bases from V and 10 bases from J, with 25 bases between. This CDR3 region has 15 residues. Germline loops: CDR1 MNHEY, CDR2 SVGAGI.

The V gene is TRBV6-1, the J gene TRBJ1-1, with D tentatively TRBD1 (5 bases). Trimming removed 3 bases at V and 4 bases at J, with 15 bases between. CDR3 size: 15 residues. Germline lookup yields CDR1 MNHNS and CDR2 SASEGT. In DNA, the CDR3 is TGTGCCAGCAGTGAGCTGTCGGGGCTTGGCACTGAAGCTTTCTTT. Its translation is CASSELSGLGTEAFF.

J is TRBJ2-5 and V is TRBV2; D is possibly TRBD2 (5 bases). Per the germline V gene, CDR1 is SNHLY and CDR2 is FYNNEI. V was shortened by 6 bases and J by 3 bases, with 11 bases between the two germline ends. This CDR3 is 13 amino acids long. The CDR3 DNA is TGTGCCAGCAGCAGGACTGGTAAAGAGACCCAGTACTTC. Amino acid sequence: CASSRTGKETQYF.

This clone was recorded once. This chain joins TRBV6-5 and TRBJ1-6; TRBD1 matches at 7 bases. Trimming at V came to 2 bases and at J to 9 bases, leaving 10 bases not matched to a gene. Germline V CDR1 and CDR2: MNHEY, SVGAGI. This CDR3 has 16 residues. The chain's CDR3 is CASSYDRAGRGSPLHF. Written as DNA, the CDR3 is TGTGCCAGCAGTTACGACAGGGCCGGTAGAGGTTCACCCCTCCACTTT.

CDR3 DNA sequence: TGTGCCAGCAGGATCGGCCTCAACACTGAAGCTTTCTTT. It translates to CASRIGLNTEAFF. This chain connects TRBV7-8 to TRBJ1-1; unclear D gene. In germline, CDR1 is SGHVS, CDR2 FQNEAQ. V gave up 6 bases and J gave up 2 bases, with 10 bases separating them. The CDR3 extends over 13 amino acids.

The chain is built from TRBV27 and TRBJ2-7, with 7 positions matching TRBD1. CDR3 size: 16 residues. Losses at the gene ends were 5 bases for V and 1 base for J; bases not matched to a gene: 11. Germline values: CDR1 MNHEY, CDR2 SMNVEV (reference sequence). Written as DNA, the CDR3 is TGTGCCAGCAGTCCCCGTACAGGGGCCTTTTCCTACGAGCAGTACTTC. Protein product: CASSPRTGAFSYEQYF.

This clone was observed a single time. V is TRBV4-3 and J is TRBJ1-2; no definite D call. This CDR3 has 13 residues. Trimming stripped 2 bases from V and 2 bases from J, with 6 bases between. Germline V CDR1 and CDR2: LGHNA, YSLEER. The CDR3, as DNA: TGCGCCAGCAGCCAAACAGACAACTATGGCTACACCTTC. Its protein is CASSQTDNYGYTF.

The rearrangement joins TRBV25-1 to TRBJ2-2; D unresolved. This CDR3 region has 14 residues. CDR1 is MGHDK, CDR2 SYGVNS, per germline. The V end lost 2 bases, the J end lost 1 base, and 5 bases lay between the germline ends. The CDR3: CASSEIGNTGELFF. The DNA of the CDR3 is TGTGCCAGCAGTGAAATCGGGAACACCGGGGAGCTGTTTTTT.

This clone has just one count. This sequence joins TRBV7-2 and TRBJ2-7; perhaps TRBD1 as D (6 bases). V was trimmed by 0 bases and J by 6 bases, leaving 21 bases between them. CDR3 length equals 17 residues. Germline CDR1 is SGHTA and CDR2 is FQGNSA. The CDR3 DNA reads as TGTGCCAGCAGCTTAGCTTTAGGGTACAGGGTAATGGGCGAGCAGTACTTC. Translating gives CASSLALGYRVMGEQYF.

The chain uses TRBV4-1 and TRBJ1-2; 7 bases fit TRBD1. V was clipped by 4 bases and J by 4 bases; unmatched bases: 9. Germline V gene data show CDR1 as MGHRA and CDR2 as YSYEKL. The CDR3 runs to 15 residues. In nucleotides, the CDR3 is TGCGCCAGCAGCCCTCCCCAGGGGGGCGCCTATGGCTACACCTTC. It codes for CASSPPQGGAYGYTF.

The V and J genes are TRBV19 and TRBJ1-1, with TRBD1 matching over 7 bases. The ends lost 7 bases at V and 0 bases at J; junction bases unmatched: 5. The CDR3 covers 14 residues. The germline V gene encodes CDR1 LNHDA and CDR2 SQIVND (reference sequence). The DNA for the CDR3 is TGTGCCAGTATACGACAGGGAATGAACACTGAAGCTTTCTTT. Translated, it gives CASIRQGMNTEAFF. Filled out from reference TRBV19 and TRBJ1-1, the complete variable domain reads DGGITQSPKYLFRKEGQNVTLSCEQNLNHDAMYWYRQDPGQGLRLIYYSQIVNDFQKGDIAEGYSVSREKKESFPLTVTSAQKNPTAFYLCASIRQGMNTEAFFGQGTRLTVV.

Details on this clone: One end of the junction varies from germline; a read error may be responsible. The CDR3 spells CASRLAGNTEAFF. CDR3 nucleotide sequence: TGTGCCAGCAGGTTAGCCGGGAACACTGAAGCTTTCTTT. V usage is TRBV11-2 and J usage is TRBJ1-1; no reliable D call. CDR3 length: 13 amino acids. Germline CDR1 reads SGHAT; CDR2 reads FQNNGV. Looking up the rest from reference TRBV11-2 and TRBJ1-1 gives the full variable domain: EAGVAQSPRYKIIEKRQSVAFWCNPISGHATLYWYQQILGQGPKLLIQFQNNGVVDDSQLPKDRFSAERLKGVDSTLKIQPAKLEDSAVYLCASRLAGNTEAFFGQGTRLTVV.

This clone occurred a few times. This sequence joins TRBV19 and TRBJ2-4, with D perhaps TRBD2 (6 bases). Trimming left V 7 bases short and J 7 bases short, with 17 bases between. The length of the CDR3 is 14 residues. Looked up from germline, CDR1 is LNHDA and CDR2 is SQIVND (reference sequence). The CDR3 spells CASKKDRGSNIQYF. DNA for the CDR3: TGTGCCAGTAAAAAAGACCGGGGGAGTAACATTCAGTACTTC. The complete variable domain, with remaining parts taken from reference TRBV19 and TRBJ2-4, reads DGGITQSPKYLFRKEGQNVTLSCEQNLNHDAMYWYRQDPGQGLRLIYYSQIVNDFQKGDIAEGYSVSREKKESFPLTVTSAQKNPTAFYLCASKKDRGSNIQYFGAGTRLSVL.

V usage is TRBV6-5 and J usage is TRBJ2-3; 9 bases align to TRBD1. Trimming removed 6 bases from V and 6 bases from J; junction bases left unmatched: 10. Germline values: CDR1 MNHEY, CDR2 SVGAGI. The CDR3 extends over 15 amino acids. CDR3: CASSGVTGGLDTQYF. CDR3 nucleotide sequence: TGTGCCAGCAGCGGTGTAACAGGGGGCCTTGATACGCAGTATTTT.

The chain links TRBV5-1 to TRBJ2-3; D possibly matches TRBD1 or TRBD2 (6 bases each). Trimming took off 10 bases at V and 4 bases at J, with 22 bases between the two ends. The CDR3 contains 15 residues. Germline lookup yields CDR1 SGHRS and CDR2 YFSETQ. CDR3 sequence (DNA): TGCGCCTCTCAGGCGGGACATCAAACACCAGATACGCAGTATTTT. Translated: CASQAGHQTPDTQYF.

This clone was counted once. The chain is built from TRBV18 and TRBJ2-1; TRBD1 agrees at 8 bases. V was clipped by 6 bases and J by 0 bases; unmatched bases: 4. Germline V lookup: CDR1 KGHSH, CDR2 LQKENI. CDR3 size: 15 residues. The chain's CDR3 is CASSPGTGSYNEQFF. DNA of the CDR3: TGTGCCAGCTCTCCCGGGACAGGCTCCTACAATGAGCAGTTCTTC.

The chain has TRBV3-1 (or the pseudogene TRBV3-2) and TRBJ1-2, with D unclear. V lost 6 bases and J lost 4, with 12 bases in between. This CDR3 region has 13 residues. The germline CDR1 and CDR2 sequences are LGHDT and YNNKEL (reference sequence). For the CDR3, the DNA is TGTGCCAGCAGTACGTTGTCAGCCTATGGCTACACCTTC. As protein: CASSTLSAYGYTF.